Listed here are 2 T cell receptor beta chains from one sample, sequenced in a study of lymphopenia after photon versus proton radiotherapy. Sequenced by immunoSEQ multiplex PCR; TCRdb stores in-frame clones only, minus some. The table shows just over 25,000 clones, with approximately 85% occurring only once. The sample consisted of peripheral blood, taken from a patient treated with photon-based radiotherapy. The receptors shown here come from a man younger than 40 with gastric cancer.

V gene TRBV27 combines with J gene TRBJ2-6; D unclear. V lost 2 bases and J lost 0, with 5 bases in between. The CDR3 length is 15 residues. Germline CDR1 MNHEY, CDR2 SMNVEV (reference sequence). The CDR3 is CASSLVGSGANVLTF. The CDR3 coding sequence is TGTGCCAGCAGTTTAGTAGGCTCTGGGGCCAACGTCCTGACTTTC.

J is TRBJ1-4 and V is TRBV28, with a tentative D call TRBD1 (5 bases). The germline V gene has CDR1 MDHEN and CDR2 SYDVKM. V dropped 6 bases and J dropped 7 bases, with 15 bases sitting between them. The CDR3 is 14 amino acids. The CDR3, as DNA: TGTGCCAGCAGCCCGACAGTGAGGGTTGAAAAACTGTTTTTT. Translated: CASSPTVRVEKLFF.